Included here is one T cell receptor (beta chain) sequence, with context. Patients of the Seattle cohort, enrolled during active infection, were followed longitudinally. CDR3 length: 15 residues. Per germline, CDR1 SGDLS and CDR2 YYNGEE. The V end lost 1 base, the J end lost 3 bases, and 11 bases lay between the germline ends. This sample is part of a study of blood T cell repertoires in COVID-19. Turning to the study itself: The samples span acute and convalescent COVID-19 from the United States, Italy and Spain.

How the authors handled the data: Estimation of nucleated cell counts relied on the amplification of reference gene primers. Clones were read by immunoSEQ multiplex PCR, and TCRdb kept only the in-frame ones, dropping some. V, J and clone size reflect that table, while D and trimming were determined from the DNA. The repertoire has some 150,000 clones, roughly 77% of them found once; the top ten carry roughly 4.9%. The rearrangement uses TRBV9 and TRBJ1-5; D ambiguous. The sample consisted of peripheral blood. This TCR was sampled from a woman in her 70s with COVID-19, enrolled during active disease. The CDR3 loop reads CASSVSPDTNQPQHF. The CDR3 DNA reads TGTGCCAGCAGCGTATCTCCAGACACCAATCAGCCCCAGCATTTT.